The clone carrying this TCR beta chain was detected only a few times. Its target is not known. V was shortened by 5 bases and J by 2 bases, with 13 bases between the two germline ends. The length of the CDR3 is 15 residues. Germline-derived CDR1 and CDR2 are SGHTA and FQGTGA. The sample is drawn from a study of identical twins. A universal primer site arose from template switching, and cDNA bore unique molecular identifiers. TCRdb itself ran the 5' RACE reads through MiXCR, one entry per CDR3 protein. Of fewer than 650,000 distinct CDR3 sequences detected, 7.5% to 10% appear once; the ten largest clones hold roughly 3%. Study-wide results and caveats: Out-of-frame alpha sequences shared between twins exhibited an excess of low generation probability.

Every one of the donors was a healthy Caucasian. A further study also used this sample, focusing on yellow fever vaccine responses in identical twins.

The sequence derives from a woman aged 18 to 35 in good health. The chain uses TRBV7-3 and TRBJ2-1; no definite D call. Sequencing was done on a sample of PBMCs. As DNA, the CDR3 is TGTGCCAGCAGCCCAGCCCCCCTCCCCTACAATGAGCAGTTCTTC. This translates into CASSPAPLPYNEQFF. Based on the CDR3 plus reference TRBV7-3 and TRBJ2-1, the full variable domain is GAGVSQTPSNKVTEKGKYVELRCDPISGHTALYWYRQSLGQGPEFLIYFQGTGAADDSGLPNDRFFAVRPEGSVSTLKIQRTERGDSAVYLCASSPAPLPYNEQFFGPGTRLTVL.